This TCR beta chain was profiled in a study of blood T cell repertoires in COVID-19 (TCRdb year 2020). Concerning the study at large: Samples from collaborators originated in the United States, Italy and Spain and spanned both the acute and convalescent phases of COVID-19. The material from the prospective study consisted of cDNA or gDNA derived from T cells, B-cell-depleted T cells, or PBMCs. A de-identified subject ID, COVID-19 status, age in years and sex were almost always included in the sample metadata. The repertoires were made available in a free public database intended to serve as a resource for research on the immune response to SARS-CoV-2. Samples came from the ongoing ImmuneRACE study (first 160 participants) plus 1,254 subjects from 6 global collaborators. Where available, HLA class I and class II types were taken from metadata supplied by the sample provider and were not determined by assay-based typing. Deeply sampled blood TCRbeta repertoires from subjects exposed to, actively infected with, or recovered from COVID-19 were included in the dataset.

The junction carries 17 bases between V and J, which are trimmed by 5 bases and 9 bases respectively. From the cysteine through the phenylalanine, the CDR3 covers 14 amino acids. Just the 42-base CDR3 DNA is kept, in frame starting at base 1. CDR1 and CDR2, looked up from the germline V gene, are MGHDK and SYGVNS. TCRbeta CDR3 regions were amplified from genomic DNA by means of the immunoSEQ Assay, a bias-controlled multiplex PCR. Under the source paper's analysis protocol: Within the assay, amplification of reference gene primers was used to estimate how many nucleated cells each sample contained. To quantify the absolute abundance of each unique TCRbeta CDR3 rearrangement, sequence reads were collapsed and filtered. For each sample, productive Simpson clonality was calculated by taking the square root of Simpson's diversity index across productive rearrangements. What TCRdb holds here is the immuneACCESS table cut down to in-frame rearrangements. Part of the clones is not present; checked against another copy, under half of the missing clones reflect an unresolved V gene, and the others are unexplained. Clone size and the V and J calls come from that table; the DNA yielded D and trimming. A total of approximately 250,000 clones appear in this sample, about nine tenths of them only once. About 4% of the sample is in the top ten clones.

Findings and caveats that apply to the study as a whole: Clinical and demographic metadata were provided uncurated, with the amount varying by source and participant.

Notes on this clone: What this receptor recognizes is not known. Base quality data are lacking; no much larger clone is found one base away.

Participants in the prospective study were enrolled through a virtual design, were aged roughly 18 to 90 years, and lived in 20 to 30 United States geographic areas. In the prospective study, cohorts were assigned on the basis of participant-reported clinical history obtained from a screening survey and a study questionnaire. In the prospective study, mobile phlebotomists collected whole blood, serum and a nasopharyngeal or oropharyngeal swab from each participant. Prospective study participants could optionally give additional blood draws and questionnaires over an approximately two-month period. Prospective study blood samples were shipped either frozen or at room temperature before DNA extraction.

The rearranged chain carries TRBV25-1 and TRBJ2-1; no D gene is confidently identified. The sequence was obtained from a woman aged 25 to 39 with acute COVID-19. Sequenced material: PBMCs or T cells enriched from blood (not recorded which). The CDR3 amino acid sequence is: CASSRHFGPGEQFF. The DNA reads as follows: TGTGCCAGCAGTCGTCACTTCGGTCCGGGTGAGCAGTTCTTC.